This T cell receptor beta chain was sequenced in a study of shared clonotypes between healthy human individuals. The data were produced by immunoSEQ multiplex PCR, yet TCRdb's version contains in-frame clones alone and is incomplete. Here the sample spans 2.5 million or so clones, more than 80% being singletons. CDR3 size: 16 residues. Trimming took 2 bases from V and 3 from J, leaving 16 bases between them. Germline CDR1 reads ENHRY; CDR2 reads SYGVKD. The V and J genes are TRBV10-3 and TRBJ2-5; possible D gene TRBD2, 6 bases. The sequencing input was naive CD4+ T cells sorted from blood. Subset reported: CD45RA+ positively selected. The sequence was obtained from a man between 18 and 35 years old in good health. CDR3 residues: CAISEGDLMGKETQYF. The CDR3 region has the DNA TGTGCCATCAGTGAGGGGGACTTGATGGGAAAAGAGACCCAGTACTTC.